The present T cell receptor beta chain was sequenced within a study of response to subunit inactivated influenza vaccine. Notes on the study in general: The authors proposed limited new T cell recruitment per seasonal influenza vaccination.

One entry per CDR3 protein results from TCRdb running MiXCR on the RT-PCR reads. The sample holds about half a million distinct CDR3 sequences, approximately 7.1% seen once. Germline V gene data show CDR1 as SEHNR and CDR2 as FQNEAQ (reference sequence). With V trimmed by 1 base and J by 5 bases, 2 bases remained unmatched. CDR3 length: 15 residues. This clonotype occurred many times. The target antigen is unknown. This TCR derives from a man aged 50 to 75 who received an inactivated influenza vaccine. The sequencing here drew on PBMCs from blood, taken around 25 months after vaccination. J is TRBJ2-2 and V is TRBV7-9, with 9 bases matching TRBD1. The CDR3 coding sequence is TGTGCCAGCAGCTTAGGGGACAGGGAGACCGGGGAGCTGTTTTTT. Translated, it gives CASSLGDRETGELFF. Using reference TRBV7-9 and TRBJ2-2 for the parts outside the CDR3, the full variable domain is DTGVSQNPRHKITKRGQNVTFRCDPISEHNRLYWYRQTLGQGPEFLTYFQNEAQLEKSRLLSDRFSAERPKGSFSTLEIQRTEQGDSAMYLCASSLGDRETGELFFGEGSRLTVL.